Listed below are T cell receptor beta chains from one sample, sequenced in a study of PD-L1 blockade in urothelial cancer. TCRdb keeps only in-frame clones here, not all; method: immunoSEQ multiplex PCR. Of some 100,000 clones listed, around 90% are singletons. This specimen was PBMCs, taken around atezolizumab (anti-PD-L1) treatment. The receptor source for this set is a woman aged 80 or over with urothelial cancer. CDR3s include the opening cysteine and the closing phenylalanine or tryptophan. The D gene is left open where the match is weak. A row's size may be missing; if present it is once, few, many or a size class.

v_call	j_call	d_call	cdr3_length	clone_size	cdr3_nt	cdr3_aa
TRBV6-6	TRBJ2-1	TRBD2	15	NA	TGTGCCAGCAGTTACTCAGCGGGAACTTACAATGAGCAGTTCTTC	CASSYSAGTYNEQFF
TRBV29-1	TRBJ2-3	NA	13	NA	TGCAGCGTTTCGGGGTCCGCCACAGATACGCAGTATTTT	CSVSGSATDTQYF
TRBV19	TRBJ2-2	NA	15	NA	TGTGCCAGTAGTATTTATTCGGGAGTAGCCGGGGAGCTGTTTTTT	CASSIYSGVAGELFF
TRBV5-4	TRBJ2-1	TRBD2	13	NA	TGTGCCAGCAGCTTGTTCCGGGGGGATGAGCAGTTCTTC	CASSLFRGDEQFF
TRBV29-1	TRBJ1-5	TRBD1	15	NA	TGCAGCGTATCCGCCGGGACAGGGAACAATCAGCCCCAGCATTTT	CSVSAGTGNNQPQHF
TRBV11-3	TRBJ2-3	TRBD2	14	once	TGTGCCAGCAGCTCGGGGGGAAGCACAGATACGCAGTATTTT	CASSSGGSTDTQYF
TRBV7-9	TRBJ2-7	TRBD1	14	NA	TGTGCCAGCAGCTTCGACAGGGGTCAGGACGAGCAGTACTTC	CASSFDRGQDEQYF
TRBV5-1	TRBJ1-4	NA	15	NA	TGCGCCAGCAGCTTGGCGCGGGGAACTAATGAAAAACTGTTTTTT	CASSLARGTNEKLFF
TRBV5-1	TRBJ2-7	TRBD1	13	NA	TGCGCCAGCAGGACAGGGCGAGGGGGCGAGCAGTACTTC	CASRTGRGGEQYF
TRBV9	TRBJ1-5	NA	15	once	TGTGCCAGCAGCGTAGAGGGACAAGTGAATCAGCCCCAGCATTTT	CASSVEGQVNQPQHF
TRBV5-6	TRBJ1-2	TRBD1	16	NA	TGTGCCAGCAGCTTGGTAAGGGGGCAAGGTGGCGATGGCTACACCTTC	CASSLVRGQGGDGYTF
TRBV7-9	TRBJ1-4	TRBD1	14	NA	TGTGCCAGCAGCTTCGGGCAGGGGGCGGAAAAACTGTTTTTT	CASSFGQGAEKLFF
TRBV25-1	TRBJ2-7	NA	11	once	TGTGCCAGCAGTGAAGTGGGGGGGCAGTACTTC	CASSEVGGQYF
TRBV7-9	TRBJ2-3	TRBD2	16	few	TGTGCCAGCAGCCCTAGGGGACTAGCGGGCACAGATACGCAGTATTTT	CASSPRGLAGTDTQYF
TRBV6-1	TRBJ2-1	TRBD1	14	NA	TGTGCCAGCAGTATGGGCAGGGGGCGCGATGAGCAGTTCTTC	CASSMGRGRDEQFF
TRBV10-1	TRBJ2-7	TRBD1	12	NA	TGCGCCAGCCCTGGGACAGCCTACGAGCAGTACTTC	CASPGTAYEQYF
TRBV6-5	TRBJ2-2	TRBD1	12	NA	TGTGCCAGCAGCTACAGGGGAGGGGAGCTGTTTTTT	CASSYRGGELFF
TRBV6-1	TRBJ2-7	NA	14	once	TGTGCCAGCAGTGTCGGGACTGGGGTATACGAGCAGTACTTC	CASSVGTGVYEQYF
TRBV29-1	TRBJ2-2	TRBD2	14	NA	TGCAGCGGTACTAGCGGGAGAGGCACCGGGGAGCTGTTTTTT	CSGTSGRGTGELFF
TRBV27	TRBJ1-1	NA	15	NA	TGTGCCAGCAGTCGGCTCAACGACGGGGGCACTGAAGCTTTCTTT	CASSRLNDGGTEAFF
TRBV19	TRBJ1-1	NA	14	NA	TGTGCCAGTAGTGTCGGGAAGTGGAGCACTGAAGCTTTCTTT	CASSVGKWSTEAFF
TRBV28	TRBJ1-1	NA	16	NA	TGTGCCAGCAGTTTATGGCAGGGGACTACGAACACTGAAGCTTTCTTT	CASSLWQGTTNTEAFF
TRBV28	TRBJ2-2	TRBD2	17	NA	TGTGCCAGCAGTTTATTTGCGGGAGGGCCCCACACCGGGGAGCTGTTTTTT	CASSLFAGGPHTGELFF
TRBV18	TRBJ2-5	NA	14	NA	TGTGCCAGCTCACCACCGGGGCAGGGGGAGACCCAGTACTTC	CASSPPGQGETQYF
TRBV10-3	TRBJ1-2	NA	14	NA	TGTGCCATCAGTGAGTCGTCACAGACCTATGGCTACACCTTC	CAISESSQTYGYTF
TRBV28	TRBJ1-3	NA	16	NA	TGTGCCAGCAGTTTGCCGAAACAGGGTACAGGAAACACCATATATTTT	CASSLPKQGTGNTIYF
TRBV6-6	TRBJ1-1	TRBD1	14	NA	TGTGCCAGCAGTAGGGACAGTTTGAACACTGAAGCTTTCTTT	CASSRDSLNTEAFF
TRBV9	TRBJ2-5	TRBD1	15	NA	TGTGCCAGCAGCGCCGGACAGGGAATGATGGAGACCCAGTACTTC	CASSAGQGMMETQYF
TRBV9	TRBJ2-1	NA	14	NA	TGTGCCAGCAGCGGAGGAACTAGTGGCAATGAGCAGTTCTTC	CASSGGTSGNEQFF
TRBV27	TRBJ1-5	NA	15	NA	TGTGCCAGCAGTTTGGGCAGGGGTAGCAATCAGCCCCAGCATTTT	CASSLGRGSNQPQHF
TRBV11-2	TRBJ2-7	TRBD2	15	NA	TGTGCCAGCAGCTTAGGTTTAGCGGGGCGCTACGAGCAGTACTTC	CASSLGLAGRYEQYF
TRBV28	TRBJ1-3	TRBD1	18	once	TGTGCCAGCAGATTTTCGTGGGACAGGGGTGGTTCTGGAAACACCATATATTTT	CASRFSWDRGGSGNTIYF
TRBV5-1	TRBJ2-3	TRBD2	14	NA	TGCGCCAGCAGCGTGGGACTAGCGAGAGATACGCAGTATTTT	CASSVGLARDTQYF
TRBV9	TRBJ2-5	TRBD1	16	NA	TGTGCCAGCAGCGTAGAAACGGCAGGGGGCGGTGAGACCCAGTACTTC	CASSVETAGGGETQYF
TRBV18	TRBJ2-7	TRBD2	14	NA	TGTGCCAGCTCACCGGGACTAGGCTCCTACGAGCAGTACTTC	CASSPGLGSYEQYF
TRBV28	TRBJ2-7	NA	13	NA	TGTGCCAGCAGTTTACTGGCAACCTACGAGCAGTACTTC	CASSLLATYEQYF
TRBV5-5	TRBJ2-3	TRBD1	15	once	TGTGCCAGCAGCTCAGGGGGACGTAGCACAGATACGCAGTATTTT	CASSSGGRSTDTQYF
TRBV19	TRBJ2-4	TRBD1	18	NA	TGTGCCAGTAGCCCCGACGGGACAGTTCTAATCGCCAAAAACATTCAGTACTTC	CASSPDGTVLIAKNIQYF
TRBV29-1	TRBJ2-2	NA	12	NA	TGCAGCGTAACCCCCCAGGCCGGGGAGCTGTTTTTT	CSVTPQAGELFF
TRBV13	TRBJ1-1	NA	16	NA	TGTGCCAGCAGCGCTCCCCTGGGGGGGCCGGACACTGAAGCTTTCTTT	CASSAPLGGPDTEAFF
TRBV10-2	TRBJ2-7	TRBD1	13	NA	TGCGCCACAAGGACAGGGGGTCAAGGCGAGCAGTACTTC	CATRTGGQGEQYF
TRBV5-4	TRBJ2-6	TRBD1	18	NA	TGTGCCAGCAGCACCCGGACAGGGGGCCCCTCTGGGGCCAACGTCCTGACTTTC	CASSTRTGGPSGANVLTF
TRBV2	TRBJ2-1	NA	13	NA	TGTGCCAGCAGTGAAACCCGGGGCAATGAGCAGTTCTTC	CASSETRGNEQFF
TRBV28	TRBJ1-2	NA	13	NA	TGTGCCAGCAGTTTGGGCTATAACTATGGCTACACCTTC	CASSLGYNYGYTF
TRBV30	TRBJ2-1	TRBD2	14	few	TGTGCCTGGAGTTCTGGCGGGGGGTACAATGAGCAGTTCTTC	CAWSSGGGYNEQFF
TRBV6-1	TRBJ2-1	TRBD1	15	NA	TGTGCCAGCAGTGACGGACAGGCCTCTAGGAATGAGCAGTTCTTC	CASSDGQASRNEQFF
TRBV5-1	TRBJ1-1	TRBD1	13	NA	TGCGCCAGCAGCCCAGGGGGGAACACTGAAGCTTTCTTT	CASSPGGNTEAFF
TRBV2	TRBJ2-1	NA	15	NA	TGTGCCAGCAGTGAAGTCCGGGGTCCCTACAATGAGCAGTTCTTC	CASSEVRGPYNEQFF
TRBV27	TRBJ2-1	TRBD2	15	NA	TGTGCCAGCAGTCAGGGACTAGCGGGAGCTAGCGAGCAGTTCTTC	CASSQGLAGASEQFF
TRBV18	TRBJ1-1	NA	16	NA	TGTGCCAGCTCACCGCGTGAGGTCGCGGTATTCACTGAAGCTTTCTTT	CASSPREVAVFTEAFF
TRBV7-9	TRBJ1-4	TRBD1	17	NA	TGTGCCAGCAGCCTTCGGACAGGGCAAACAACTAATGAAAAACTGTTTTTT	CASSLRTGQTTNEKLFF
TRBV5-1	TRBJ1-3	TRBD1	15	NA	TGCGCCAGCAGCTCGGGACAGGGGACTGGAAACACCATATATTTT	CASSSGQGTGNTIYF
TRBV30	TRBJ1-1	NA	12	NA	TGTGCGAACAGGGAGCTGACGGTGGGGGCTTTCTTT	CANRELTVGAFF
TRBV27	TRBJ2-1	TRBD2	16	NA	TGTGCCAGCAGTTTATGGGGGACTAGCGGAAACAATGAGCAGTTCTTC	CASSLWGTSGNNEQFF
TRBV7-7	TRBJ2-5	TRBD2	18	once	TGTGCCAGCAGCGTAGGGGCCCTAGCGGGAGCTCACCAAGAGACCCAGTACTTC	CASSVGALAGAHQETQYF